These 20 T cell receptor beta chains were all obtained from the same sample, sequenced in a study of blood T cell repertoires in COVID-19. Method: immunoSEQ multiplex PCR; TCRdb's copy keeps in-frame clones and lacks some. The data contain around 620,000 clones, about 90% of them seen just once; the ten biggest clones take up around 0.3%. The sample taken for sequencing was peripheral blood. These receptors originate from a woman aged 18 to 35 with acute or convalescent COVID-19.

The CDR3 reads CASGQGPGYTF. CDR3 sequence (DNA): TGTGCTAGTGGTCAGGGCCCCGGCTACACCTTC. V is TRBV12-5 and J is TRBJ1-2; D is possibly TRBD1 (5 bases). This CDR3 contains 11 residues. The germline V gene has CDR1 LGHNT and CDR2 FRNRAP. V dropped 5 bases and J dropped 8 bases, with 9 bases sitting between them.

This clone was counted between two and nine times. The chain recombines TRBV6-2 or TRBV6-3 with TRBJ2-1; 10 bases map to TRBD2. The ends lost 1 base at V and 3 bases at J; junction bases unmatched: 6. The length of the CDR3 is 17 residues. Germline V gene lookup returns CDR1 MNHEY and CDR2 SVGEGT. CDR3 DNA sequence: TGTGCCAGCAGTTACTGGGCTAGCGGGGGCCTCTACAATGAGCAGTTCTTC. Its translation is CASSYWASGGLYNEQFF.

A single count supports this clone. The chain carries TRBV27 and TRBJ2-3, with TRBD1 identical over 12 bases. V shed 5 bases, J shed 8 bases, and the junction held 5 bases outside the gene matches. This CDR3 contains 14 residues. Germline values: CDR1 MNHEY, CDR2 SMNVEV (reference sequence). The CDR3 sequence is CASSPGQGAGTQYF. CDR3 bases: TGTGCCAGCAGTCCGGGACAGGGGGCCGGTACGCAGTATTTT.

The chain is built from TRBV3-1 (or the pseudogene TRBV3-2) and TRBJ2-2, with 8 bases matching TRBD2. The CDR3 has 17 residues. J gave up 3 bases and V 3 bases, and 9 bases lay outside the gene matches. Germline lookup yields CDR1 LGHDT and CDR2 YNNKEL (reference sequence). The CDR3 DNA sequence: TGTGCCAGCAGCCAGGATCCGGGACTAGGGGACACCGGGGAGCTGTTTTTT. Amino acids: CASSQDPGLGDTGELFF.

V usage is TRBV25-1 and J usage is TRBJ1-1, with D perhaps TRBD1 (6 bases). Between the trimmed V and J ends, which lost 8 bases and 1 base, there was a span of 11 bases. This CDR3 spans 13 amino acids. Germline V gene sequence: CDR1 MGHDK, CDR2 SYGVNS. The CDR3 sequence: CASVADRNTEAFF. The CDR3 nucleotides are TGTGCCAGCGTTGCGGACAGGAACACTGAAGCTTTCTTT.

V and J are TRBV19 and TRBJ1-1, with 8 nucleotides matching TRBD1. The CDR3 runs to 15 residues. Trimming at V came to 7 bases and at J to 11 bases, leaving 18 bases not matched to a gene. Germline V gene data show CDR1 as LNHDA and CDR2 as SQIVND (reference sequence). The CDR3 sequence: CASTRLAGQGLEAFF. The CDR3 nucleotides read TGTGCCAGTACTCGACTCGCAGGACAGGGCCTTGAGGCTTTCTTT.

For the CDR3, the DNA is TGTGCTTCCATAGGGGGCGGCCTAGCAGATACGCAGTATTTT. Amino acids: CASIGGGLADTQYF. The chain is built from TRBV5-4 and TRBJ2-3; 7 positions agree with TRBD1. The CDR3 sequence is 14 residues long. Germline V gives CDR1 SGHNT, CDR2 YYREEE (reference sequence).

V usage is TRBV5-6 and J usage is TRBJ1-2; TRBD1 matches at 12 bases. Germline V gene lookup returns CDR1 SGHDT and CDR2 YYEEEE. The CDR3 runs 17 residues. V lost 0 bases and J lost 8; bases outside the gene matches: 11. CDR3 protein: CASSLVGQGAPSGGYTF. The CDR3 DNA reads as TGTGCCAGCAGCTTGGTGGGACAGGGGGCCCCGTCCGGGGGCTACACCTTC.

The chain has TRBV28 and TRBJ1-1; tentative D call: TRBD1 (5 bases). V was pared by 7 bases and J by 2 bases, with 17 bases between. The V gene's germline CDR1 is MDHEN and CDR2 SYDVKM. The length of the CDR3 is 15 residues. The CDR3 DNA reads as TGTGCCAGCACGCTTACCCGGGGGGTAAACACTGAAGCTTTCTTT. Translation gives CASTLTRGVNTEAFF. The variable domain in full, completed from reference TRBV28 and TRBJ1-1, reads DVKVTQSSRYLVKRTGEKVFLECVQDMDHENMFWYRQDPGLGLRLIYFSYDVKMKEKGDIPEGYSVSREKKERFSLILESASTNQTSMYLCASTLTRGVNTEAFFGQGTRLTVV.

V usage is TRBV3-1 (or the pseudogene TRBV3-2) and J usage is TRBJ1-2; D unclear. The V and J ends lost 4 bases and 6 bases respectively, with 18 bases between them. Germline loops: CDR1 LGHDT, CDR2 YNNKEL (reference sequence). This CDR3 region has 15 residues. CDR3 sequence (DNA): TGTGCCAGCAGCCTCCTAGTTGGGGAGGGTAATGGCTACACCTTC. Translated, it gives CASSLLVGEGNGYTF.

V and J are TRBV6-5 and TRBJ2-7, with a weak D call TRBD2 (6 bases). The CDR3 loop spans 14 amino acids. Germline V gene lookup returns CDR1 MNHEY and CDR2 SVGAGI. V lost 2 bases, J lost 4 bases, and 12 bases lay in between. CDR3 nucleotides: TGTGCCAGCAGTTACACCGGGAGAAGTTACGAGCAGTACTTC. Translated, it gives CASSYTGRSYEQYF.

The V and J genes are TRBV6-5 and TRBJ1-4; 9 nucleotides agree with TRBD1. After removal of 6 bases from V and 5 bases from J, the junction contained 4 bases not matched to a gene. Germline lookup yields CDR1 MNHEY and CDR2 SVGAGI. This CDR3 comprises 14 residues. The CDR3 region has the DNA TGTGCCAGCAGCCTAGACAGGGGGAATGAAAAACTGTTTTTT. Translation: CASSLDRGNEKLFF.

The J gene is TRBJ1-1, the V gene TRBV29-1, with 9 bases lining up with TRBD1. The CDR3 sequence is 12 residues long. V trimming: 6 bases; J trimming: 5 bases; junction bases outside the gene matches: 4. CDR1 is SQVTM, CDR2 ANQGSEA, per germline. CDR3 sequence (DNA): TGCAGCGTCGCCGGGACAGGGACTGAAGCTTTCTTT. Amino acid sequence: CSVAGTGTEAFF.

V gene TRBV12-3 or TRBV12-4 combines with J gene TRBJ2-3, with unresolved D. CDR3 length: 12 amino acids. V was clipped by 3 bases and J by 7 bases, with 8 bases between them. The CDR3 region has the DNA TGTGCCAGCAGTTTGCTCGGTTATACGCAGTATTTT. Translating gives CASSLLGYTQYF.

The CDR3 protein is CASTPDQGGSYNEQFF. In DNA form, the CDR3 reads TGTGCCAGCACCCCAGACCAGGGTGGGTCCTACAATGAGCAGTTCTTC. The chain recombines TRBV9 with TRBJ2-1; perhaps TRBD1 as D (5 bases). The CDR3 has 16 residues. The V end lost 6 bases, the J end lost 1 base, and 17 bases lay between the germline ends. From germline, CDR1 is SGDLS and CDR2 YYNGEE.

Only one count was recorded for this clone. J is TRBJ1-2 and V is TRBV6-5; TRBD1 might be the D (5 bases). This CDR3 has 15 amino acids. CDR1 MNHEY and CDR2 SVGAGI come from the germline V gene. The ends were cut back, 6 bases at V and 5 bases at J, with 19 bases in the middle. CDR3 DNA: TGTGCCAGCAGCCCACCCTACAGGTTTCCTTATGGCTACACCTTC. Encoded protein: CASSPPYRFPYGYTF.

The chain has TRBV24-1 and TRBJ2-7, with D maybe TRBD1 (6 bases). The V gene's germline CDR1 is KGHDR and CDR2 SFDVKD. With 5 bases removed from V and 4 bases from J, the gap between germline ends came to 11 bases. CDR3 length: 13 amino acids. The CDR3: CATSGPGEYEQYF. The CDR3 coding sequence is TGTGCCACCAGTGGTCCAGGGGAGTACGAGCAGTACTTC.

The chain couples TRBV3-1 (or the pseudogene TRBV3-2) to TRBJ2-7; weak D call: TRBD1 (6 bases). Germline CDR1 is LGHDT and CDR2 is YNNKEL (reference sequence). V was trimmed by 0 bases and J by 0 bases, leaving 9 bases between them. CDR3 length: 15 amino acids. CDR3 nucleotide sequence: TGTGCCAGCAGCCAAGAGCTAGGGGGCTCCTACGAGCAGTACTTC. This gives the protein CASSQELGGSYEQYF.

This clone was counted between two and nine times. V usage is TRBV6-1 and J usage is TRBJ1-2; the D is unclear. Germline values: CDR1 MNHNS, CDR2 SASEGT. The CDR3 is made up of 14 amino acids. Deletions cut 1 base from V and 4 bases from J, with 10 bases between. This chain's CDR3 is CASSEVVTVYGYTF. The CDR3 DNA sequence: TGTGCCAGCAGTGAAGTTGTAACAGTCTATGGCTACACCTTC.

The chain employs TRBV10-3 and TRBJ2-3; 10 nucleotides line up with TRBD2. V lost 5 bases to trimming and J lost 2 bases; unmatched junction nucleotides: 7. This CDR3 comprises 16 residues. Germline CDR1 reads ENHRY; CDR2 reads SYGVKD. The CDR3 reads CAISPGTSAYTDTQYF. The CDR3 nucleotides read TGTGCCATCAGTCCAGGGACTAGCGCATACACAGATACGCAGTATTTT.